The source of this T cell receptor (beta chain) is a study of T cells after yellow fever vaccination (dated by TCRdb to the late 2010s). Concerning the study at large: The SMART-Seq v4 Ultra Low Input RNA kit was used to prepare libraries from fractions with low cell numbers. Bulk TCR alpha and beta repertoires were sequenced longitudinally to track T-cell clones before and after primary and booster YFV17D yellow fever vaccination. Two healthy male donors, one aged 18 to 30 and one aged 30 to 40 years, made up the cohort. Blood was collected at multiple timepoints before and after primary and secondary immunization, and bulk PBMC replicates and cell subsets were isolated.

This clonotype was found many times. Its specific antigen is unknown. It has no much larger one-base neighbor in the sample; base qualities were not kept. Synthesis of TCR cDNA relied on 5'RACE template switching, a step that introduced a universal primer site along with unique molecular identifiers. Priming of cDNA synthesis was performed from both the TCR alpha and TCR beta constant segments. Library amplification involved two PCR steps, and the second step added sample barcodes and sequencing adapters. Sequencing of the libraries was done on either Illumina HiSeq 2500 (2x100 bp) or NovaSeq (2x150 bp). The source study handled its data this way. Reads were demultiplexed and collapsed into UMI consensus sequences with MIGEC, and V(D)J alignment was performed with MiXCR. Vaccine-responding clonotypes were identified with edgeR using replicate PBMC samples, with FDR below 0.01 and a log2 fold change above 5 up to day 15 being required. Each bulk clonotype received a CD4 or CD8 identity based on whether the sequenced CD4 or CD8 repertoire contained that clonotype at higher abundance. TCRdb itself trimmed the public reads at Q25 with fastp, ran MiXCR and retained productive beta chains. Entries that share a CDR3 protein sequence are merged under the most common genes and DNA. In this record, the V and J calls reflect TCRdb's handling and not the investigators' own analysis. Counted in this sample were around 600,000 distinct CDR3 sequences; 9% to 15% of them appeared once. The ten largest clones add up to 15% of the sample.

The CDR3 numbers 15 residues from cysteine through phenylalanine. The only DNA kept is the CDR3, 45 bases in frame from the first base. Trimming accounts for 4 bases at V and 7 bases at J, while the number of junction bases matched to no gene is 9. From a lookup of the germline V gene, CDR1 and CDR2 are MGHDK and SYGVNS. Read against the paper, the sample's treatment or condition label means: live attenuated yellow fever vaccine strain. At each blood-draw timepoint, two biological replicates of bulk PBMCs were collected. A standard Ficoll-Paque protocol was used to isolate PBMCs from peripheral blood. TriZol was used to extract RNA from bulk PBMCs, CD4 and CD8 fractions, and dextramer-positive and dextramer-negative fractions. What the authors observed across the whole study: The secondary T-cell response was found to be weaker but faster than the primary response, with a peak reached on day 5 rather than on day 15. After the booster, most clones that had expanded after primary vaccination were detected again (about 97% of CD4 and 70% to 90% of CD8), suggesting broad maintenance of memory. Computational filtering was needed because FACS-sorted repertoires could contain abundant contaminating clonotypes from the bulk population. Because the study included only a couple of donors, the extent to which the findings can be generalized is limited. A small fraction of clonotypes showed up in both the CD4 and CD8 compartments, probably as a result of convergent recombination.

The TCR comes from a man aged 30 to 39 who received the YFV17D yellow fever vaccine. This sample comprised PBMCs, obtained on the day of the yellow fever booster vaccination. Here the chain combines TRBV25-1 and TRBJ2-1; 8 middle bases align to TRBD2. The bases read TGTGCCAGCAGTGCGGGACTAGGGACCTTGAATGAGCAGTTCTTC. Its translation reads: CASSAGLGTLNEQFF.